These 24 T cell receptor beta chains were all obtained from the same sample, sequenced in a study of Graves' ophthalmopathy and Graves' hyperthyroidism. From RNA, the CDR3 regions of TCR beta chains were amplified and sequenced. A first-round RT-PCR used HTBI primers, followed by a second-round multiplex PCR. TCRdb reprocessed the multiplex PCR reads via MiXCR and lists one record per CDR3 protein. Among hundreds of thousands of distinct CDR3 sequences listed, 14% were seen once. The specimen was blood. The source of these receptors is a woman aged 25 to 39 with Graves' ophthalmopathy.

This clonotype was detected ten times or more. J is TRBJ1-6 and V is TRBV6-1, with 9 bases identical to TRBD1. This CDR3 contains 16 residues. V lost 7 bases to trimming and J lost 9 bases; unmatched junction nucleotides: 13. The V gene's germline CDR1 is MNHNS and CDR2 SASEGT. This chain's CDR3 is CASTQTGGAGFSPLHF. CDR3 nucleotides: TGTGCCAGCACCCAAACAGGGGGCGCTGGATTTTCACCCCTCCACTTT.

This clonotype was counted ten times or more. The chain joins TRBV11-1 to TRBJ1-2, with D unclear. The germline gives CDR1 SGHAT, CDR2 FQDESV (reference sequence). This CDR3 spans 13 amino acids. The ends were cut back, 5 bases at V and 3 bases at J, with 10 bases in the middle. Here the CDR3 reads CASSRSSYYGYTF. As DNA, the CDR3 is TGTGCCAGCAGCCGGTCGAGCTACTATGGCTACACCTTC.

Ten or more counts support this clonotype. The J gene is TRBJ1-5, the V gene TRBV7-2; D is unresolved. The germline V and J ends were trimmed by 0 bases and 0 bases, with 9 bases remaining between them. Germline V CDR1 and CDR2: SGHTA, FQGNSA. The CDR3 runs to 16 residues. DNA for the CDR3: TGTGCCAGCAGCTTAGCGCGAGGGCTTAGCAATCAGCCCCAGCATTTT. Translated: CASSLARGLSNQPQHF. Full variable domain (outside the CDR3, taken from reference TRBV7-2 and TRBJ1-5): GAGVSQSPSNKVTEKGKDVELRCDPISGHTALYWYRQSLGQGLEFLIYFQGNSAPDKSGLPSDRFSAERTGGSVSTLTIQRTQQEDSAVYLCASSLARGLSNQPQHFGDGTRLSIL.

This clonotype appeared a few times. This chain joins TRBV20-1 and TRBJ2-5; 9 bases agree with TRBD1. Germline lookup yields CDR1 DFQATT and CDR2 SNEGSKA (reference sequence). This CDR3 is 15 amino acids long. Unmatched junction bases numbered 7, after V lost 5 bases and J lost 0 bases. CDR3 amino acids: CSASRTGAYQETQYF. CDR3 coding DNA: TGCAGTGCTTCGAGGACAGGGGCATACCAAGAGACCCAGTACTTC.

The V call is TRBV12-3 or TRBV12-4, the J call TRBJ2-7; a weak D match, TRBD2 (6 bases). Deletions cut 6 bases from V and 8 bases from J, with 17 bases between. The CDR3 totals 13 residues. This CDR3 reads CASRRDGNFQQYF. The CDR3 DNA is TGTGCCAGCAGGCGGGACGGAAACTTCCAGCAGTACTTC.

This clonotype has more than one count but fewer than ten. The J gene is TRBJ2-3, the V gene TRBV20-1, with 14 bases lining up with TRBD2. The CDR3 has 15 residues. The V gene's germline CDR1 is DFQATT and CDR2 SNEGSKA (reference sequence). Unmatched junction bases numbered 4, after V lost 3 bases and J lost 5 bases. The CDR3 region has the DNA TGCAGTGCTAGGGGACTAGCGGGAGAGAGAGATACGCAGTATTTT. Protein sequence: CSARGLAGERDTQYF.

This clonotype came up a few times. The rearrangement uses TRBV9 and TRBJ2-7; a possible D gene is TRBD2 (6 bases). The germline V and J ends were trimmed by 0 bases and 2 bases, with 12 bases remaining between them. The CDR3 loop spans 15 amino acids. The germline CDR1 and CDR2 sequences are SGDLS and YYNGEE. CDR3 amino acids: CASSVAVGGPYEQYF. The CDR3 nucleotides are TGTGCCAGCAGCGTAGCAGTGGGAGGCCCCTACGAGCAGTACTTC.

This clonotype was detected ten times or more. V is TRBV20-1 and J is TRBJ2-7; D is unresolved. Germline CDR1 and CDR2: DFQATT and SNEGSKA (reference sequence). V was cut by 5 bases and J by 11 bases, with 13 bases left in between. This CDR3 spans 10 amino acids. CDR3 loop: CSAGASGEYF. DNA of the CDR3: TGCAGTGCTGGAGCCTCCGGAGAGTACTTC.

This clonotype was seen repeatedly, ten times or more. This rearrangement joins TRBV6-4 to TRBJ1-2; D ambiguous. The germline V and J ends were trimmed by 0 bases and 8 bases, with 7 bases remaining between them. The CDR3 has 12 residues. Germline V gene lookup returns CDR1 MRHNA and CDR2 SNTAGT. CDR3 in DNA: TGTGCCAGCAGTGACTCCGCGAGAGGCTACACCTTC. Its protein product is CASSDSARGYTF.

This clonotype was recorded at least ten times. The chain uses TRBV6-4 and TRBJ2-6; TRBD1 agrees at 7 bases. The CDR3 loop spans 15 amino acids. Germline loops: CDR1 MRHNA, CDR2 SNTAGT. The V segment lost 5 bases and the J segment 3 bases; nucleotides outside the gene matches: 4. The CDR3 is CASSLTGDGANVLTF. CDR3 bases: TGTGCCAGCAGTCTTACAGGGGATGGGGCCAACGTCCTGACTTTC.

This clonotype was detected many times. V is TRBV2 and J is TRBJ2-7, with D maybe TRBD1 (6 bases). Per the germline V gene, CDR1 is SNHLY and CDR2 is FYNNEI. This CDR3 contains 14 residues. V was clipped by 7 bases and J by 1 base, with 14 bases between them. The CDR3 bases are TGTGCCAGCACAGGGGTCTCTATTTCCTACGAGCAGTACTTC. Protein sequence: CASTGVSISYEQYF.

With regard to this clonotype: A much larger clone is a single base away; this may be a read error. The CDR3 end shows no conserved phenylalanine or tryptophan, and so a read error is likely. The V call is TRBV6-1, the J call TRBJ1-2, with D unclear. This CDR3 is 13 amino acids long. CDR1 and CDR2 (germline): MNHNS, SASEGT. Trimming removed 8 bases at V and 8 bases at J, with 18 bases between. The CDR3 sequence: CASEDLRGFGYTL. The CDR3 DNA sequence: TGTGCCAGCGAAGACCTTCGGGGTTTCGGCTACACCTTG.

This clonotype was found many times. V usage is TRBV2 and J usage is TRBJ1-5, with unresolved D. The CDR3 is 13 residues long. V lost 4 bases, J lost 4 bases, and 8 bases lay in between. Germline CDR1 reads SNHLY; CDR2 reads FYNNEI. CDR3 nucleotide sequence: TGTGCCAGCAGTGGTTCGGAAAATCAGCCCCAGCATTTT. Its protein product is CASSGSENQPQHF.

Here the CDR3 DNA reads TGTGCCAGCAGCGGTACGTCTGGGGTCGGGGCCACTGAAGCTTTCTTT. This translates into CASSGTSGVGATEAFF. V is TRBV7-8 and J is TRBJ1-1, with D tentatively TRBD1 (5 bases). Trimming removed 5 bases from V and 4 bases from J, with 20 bases in between. Germline V gives CDR1 SGHVS, CDR2 FQNEAQ. The CDR3 is 16 amino acids. Filled out from reference TRBV7-8 and TRBJ1-1, the complete variable domain reads GAGVSQSPRYKVAKRGQDVALRCDPISGHVSLFWYQQALGQGPEFLTYFQNEAQLDKSGLPSDRFFAERPEGSVSTLKIQRTQQEDSAVYLCASSGTSGVGATEAFFGQGTRLTVV.

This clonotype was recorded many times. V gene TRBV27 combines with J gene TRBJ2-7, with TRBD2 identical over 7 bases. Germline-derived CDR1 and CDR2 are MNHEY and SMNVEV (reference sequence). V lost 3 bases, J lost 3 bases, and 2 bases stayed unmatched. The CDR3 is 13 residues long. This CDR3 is CASSFRDYYEQYF. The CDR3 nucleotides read TGTGCCAGCAGTTTCCGGGACTACTACGAGCAGTACTTC.

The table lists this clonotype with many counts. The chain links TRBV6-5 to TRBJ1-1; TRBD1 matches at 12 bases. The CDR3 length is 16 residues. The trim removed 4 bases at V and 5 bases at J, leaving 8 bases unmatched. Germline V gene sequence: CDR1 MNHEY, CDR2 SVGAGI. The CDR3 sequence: CASSSLGQGAWTEAFF. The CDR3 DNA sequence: TGTGCCAGCAGTTCCCTGGGACAGGGGGCGTGGACTGAAGCTTTCTTT.

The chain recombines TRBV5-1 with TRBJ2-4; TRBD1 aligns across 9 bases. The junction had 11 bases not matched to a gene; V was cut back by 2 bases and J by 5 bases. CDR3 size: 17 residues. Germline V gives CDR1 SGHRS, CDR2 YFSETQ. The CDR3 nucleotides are TGCGCCAGCAGCTTACCTCCGACAGGGGGTTACCAAAACATTCAGTACTTC. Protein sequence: CASSLPPTGGYQNIQYF.

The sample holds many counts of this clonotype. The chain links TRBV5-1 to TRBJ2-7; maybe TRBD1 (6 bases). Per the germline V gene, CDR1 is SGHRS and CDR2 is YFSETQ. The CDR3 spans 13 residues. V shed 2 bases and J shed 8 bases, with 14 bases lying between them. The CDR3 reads CASSFNRDRKQYF. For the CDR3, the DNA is TGCGCCAGCAGCTTCAACAGGGATAGAAAGCAGTACTTC.

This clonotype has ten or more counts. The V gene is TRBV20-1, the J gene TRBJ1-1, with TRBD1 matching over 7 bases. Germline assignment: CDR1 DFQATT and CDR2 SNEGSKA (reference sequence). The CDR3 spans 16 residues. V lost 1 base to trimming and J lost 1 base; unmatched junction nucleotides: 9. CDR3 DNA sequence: TGCAGTGCTAGAGTTTGGGACAGCAAATCGAACACTGAAGCTTTCTTT. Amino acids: CSARVWDSKSNTEAFF.

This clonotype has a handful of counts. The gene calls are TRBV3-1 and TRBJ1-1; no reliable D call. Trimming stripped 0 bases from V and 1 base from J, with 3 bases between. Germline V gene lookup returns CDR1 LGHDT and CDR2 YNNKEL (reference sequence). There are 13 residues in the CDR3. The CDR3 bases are TGTGCCAGCAGCCAAGATGGGAACACTGAAGCTTTCTTT. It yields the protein CASSQDGNTEAFF.

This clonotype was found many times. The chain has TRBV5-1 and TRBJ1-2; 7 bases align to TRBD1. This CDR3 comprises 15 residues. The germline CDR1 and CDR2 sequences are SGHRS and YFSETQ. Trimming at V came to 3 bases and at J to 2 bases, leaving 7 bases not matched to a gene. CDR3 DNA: TGCGCCAGCAGCTCAGGGACAGACCTAAACTATGGCTACACCTTC. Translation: CASSSGTDLNYGYTF.

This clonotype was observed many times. The CDR3: CASSSHPNYGYTF. The CDR3 nucleotides are TGTGCCAGCAGCTCACACCCGAACTATGGCTACACCTTC. This chain uses TRBV7-2 with TRBJ1-2; D unresolved. The length of the CDR3 is 13 residues. Trimming took off 4 bases at V and 2 bases at J, with 8 bases between the two ends. The V gene's germline CDR1 is SGHTA and CDR2 FQGNSA.

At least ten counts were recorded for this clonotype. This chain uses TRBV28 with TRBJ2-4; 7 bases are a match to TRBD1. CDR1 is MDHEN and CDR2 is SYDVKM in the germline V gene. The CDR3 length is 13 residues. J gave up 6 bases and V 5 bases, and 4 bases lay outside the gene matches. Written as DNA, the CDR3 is TGTGCCAGCAGTCCGGGACAGAGAAACATTCAGTACTTC. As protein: CASSPGQRNIQYF.

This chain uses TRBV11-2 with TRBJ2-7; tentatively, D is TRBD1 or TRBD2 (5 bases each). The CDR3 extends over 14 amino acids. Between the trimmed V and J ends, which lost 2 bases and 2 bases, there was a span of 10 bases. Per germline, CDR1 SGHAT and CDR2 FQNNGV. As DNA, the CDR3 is TGTGCCAGCAGCTTAATGGGGGAAGCCTACGAGCAGTACTTC. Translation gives CASSLMGEAYEQYF.